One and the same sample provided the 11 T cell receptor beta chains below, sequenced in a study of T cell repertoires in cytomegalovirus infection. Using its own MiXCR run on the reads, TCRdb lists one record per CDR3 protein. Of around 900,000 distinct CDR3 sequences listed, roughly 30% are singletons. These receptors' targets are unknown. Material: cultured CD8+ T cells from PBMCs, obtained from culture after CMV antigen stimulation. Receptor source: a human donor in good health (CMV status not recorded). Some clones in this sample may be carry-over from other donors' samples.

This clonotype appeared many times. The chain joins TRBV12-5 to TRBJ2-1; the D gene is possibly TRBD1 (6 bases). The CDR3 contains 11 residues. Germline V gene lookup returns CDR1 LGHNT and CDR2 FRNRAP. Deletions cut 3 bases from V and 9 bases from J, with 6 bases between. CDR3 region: CASGLGGEQFF. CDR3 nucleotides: TGTGCTAGTGGTTTAGGGGGTGAGCAGTTCTTC.

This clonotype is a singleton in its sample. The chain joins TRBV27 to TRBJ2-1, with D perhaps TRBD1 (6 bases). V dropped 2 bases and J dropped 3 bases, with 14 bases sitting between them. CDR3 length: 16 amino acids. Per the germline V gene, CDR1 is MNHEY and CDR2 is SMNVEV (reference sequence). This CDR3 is CASSLNRDPNYNEQFF. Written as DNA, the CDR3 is TGTGCCAGCAGTTTAAACAGGGACCCGAACTACAATGAGCAGTTCTTC.

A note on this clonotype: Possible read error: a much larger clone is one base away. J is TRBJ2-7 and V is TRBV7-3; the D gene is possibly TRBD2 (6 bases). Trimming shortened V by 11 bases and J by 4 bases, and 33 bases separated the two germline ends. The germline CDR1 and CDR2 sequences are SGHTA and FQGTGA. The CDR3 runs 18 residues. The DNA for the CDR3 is TGTGCCGGAGGAGGGAGATCGGGACTTCTACTAGGAGAATACGAGCAGTACGTC. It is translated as CAGGGRSGLLLGEYEQYV.

Here the CDR3 reads CASGGSDYEQYF. The DNA for the CDR3 is TGCGCCAGCGGAGGGTCGGACTACGAGCAGTACTTC. The rearrangement uses TRBV10-2 and TRBJ2-7; D is perhaps TRBD2 (6 bases). Trimming removed 8 bases from V and 3 bases from J, with 11 bases in between. The length of the CDR3 is 12 residues. Germline V gene lookup returns CDR1 WSHSY and CDR2 SAAADI.

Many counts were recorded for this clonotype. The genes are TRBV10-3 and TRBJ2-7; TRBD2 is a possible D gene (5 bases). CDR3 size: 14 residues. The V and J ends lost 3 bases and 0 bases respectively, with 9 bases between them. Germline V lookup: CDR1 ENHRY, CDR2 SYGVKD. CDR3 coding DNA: TGTGCCATCAGTGATACGGGGAGCTCCTACGAGCAGTACTTC. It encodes CAISDTGSSYEQYF.

The CDR3 coding sequence is TGTGCCAACATTCCGCCGGTGGGGAGGGCCGGGGCCAACGTCCTGACTTTC. Protein product: CANIPPVGRAGANVLTF. This chain joins TRBV7-9 and TRBJ2-6; 7 nucleotides line up with TRBD2. Germline CDR1 SEHNR, CDR2 FQNEAQ (reference sequence). The CDR3 contains 17 residues. The trim removed 10 bases at V and 4 bases at J, leaving 16 bases unmatched.

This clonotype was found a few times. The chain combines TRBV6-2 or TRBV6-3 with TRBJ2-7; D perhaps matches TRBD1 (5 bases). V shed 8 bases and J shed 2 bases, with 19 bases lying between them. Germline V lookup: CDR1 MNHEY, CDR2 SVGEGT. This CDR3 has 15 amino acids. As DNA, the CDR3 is TGTGCCAGCCGCCAGGGTCAAGGGTATACCTACGAGCAGTACGTC. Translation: CASRQGQGYTYEQYV.

CDR3 in DNA: TGTGCCAGCAGTGTAACCGGGACAGGGACCTACGAGCAGTACGTC. Its protein product is CASSVTGTGTYEQYV. The rearrangement links TRBV27 to TRBJ2-7; TRBD1 aligns across 9 bases. The V segment lost 5 bases and the J segment 2 bases; nucleotides outside the gene matches: 7. The V gene's germline CDR1 is MNHEY and CDR2 SMNVEV (reference sequence). This CDR3 has 15 residues.

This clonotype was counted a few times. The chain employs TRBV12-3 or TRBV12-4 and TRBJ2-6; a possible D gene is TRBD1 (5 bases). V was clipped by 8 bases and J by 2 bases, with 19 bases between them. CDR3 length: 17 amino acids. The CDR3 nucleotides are TGTGCCAGCTACTATTTTAGGGGTGGGGCTGGGGCCAACGTCCTGACTTTC. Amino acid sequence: CASYYFRGGAGANVLTF.

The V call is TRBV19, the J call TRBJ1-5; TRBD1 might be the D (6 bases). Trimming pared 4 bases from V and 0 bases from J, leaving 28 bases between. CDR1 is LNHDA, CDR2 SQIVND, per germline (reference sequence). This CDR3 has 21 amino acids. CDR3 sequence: CASSTRPSGQSTPYSNQPQHF. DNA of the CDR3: TGTGCCAGTAGTACCAGGCCCTCTGGACAGTCTACACCATATAGCAATCAGCCCCAGCATTTT.

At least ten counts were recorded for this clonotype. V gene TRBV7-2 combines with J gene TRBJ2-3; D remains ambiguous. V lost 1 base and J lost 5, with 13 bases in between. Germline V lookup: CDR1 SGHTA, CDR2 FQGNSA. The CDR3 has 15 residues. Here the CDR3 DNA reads TGTGCCAGCAGCTTAGTAGCCGGAATTGGAGATACGCAGTATTTT. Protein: CASSLVAGIGDTQYF.